This record concerns one T cell receptor beta chain sequence. This entry belongs to a study of blood T cells in healthy people across ages. It was with a sample-barcoded 5' primer and a J-beta primer mix that a second PCR of roughly 6 to 12 cycles was run. Each cDNA molecule was tagged by a template-switch adaptor with 12 random nucleotides. No fewer than 3 million CDR3-containing paired-end reads came from each sample. TCRdb fed the 5' RACE reads into MiXCR, producing one record per CDR3 protein. This sample has some 1.6 million distinct CDR3 sequences, with about 32% found just once. This TCR derives from a woman aged 25 to 39 in good health. The sample taken for sequencing was blood.

The CDR3 protein is CASSQAPRGTRGQPQHF. The CDR3 DNA reads TGCGCCAGCAGCCAAGCCCCGCGAGGGACACGGGGTCAGCCCCAGCATTTT. The V gene is TRBV4-1, the J gene TRBJ1-5; possibly TRBD1 for D (6 bases). Trimming shortened V by 1 base and J by 6 bases, and 19 bases separated the two germline ends. Germline lookup yields CDR1 MGHRA and CDR2 YSYEKL. This CDR3 has 17 amino acids.